One sample yielded the 12 T cell receptor beta chains listed below, sequenced in a study of T cell changes during pregnancy in multiple sclerosis. Assay: immunoSEQ multiplex PCR; the TCRdb copy retains only in-frame clones and omits some. The sample contains some 70,000 clones, more than 85% of which appear only once. The sample was peripheral blood, taken in the first trimester of pregnancy. The receptors were sampled from a female donor with multiple sclerosis, enrolled in a pregnancy study.

This chain uses TRBV7-9 with TRBJ1-4; 10 bases fit TRBD1. With 5 bases clipped from V and 7 bases from J, the junction kept 4 bases outside the gene matches. The CDR3 runs 14 residues. Germline values: CDR1 SEHNR, CDR2 FQNEAQ (reference sequence). The CDR3 protein is CASSPGQGTEKLFF. The CDR3 DNA reads TGTGCCAGCAGCCCGGGACAGGGGACTGAAAAACTGTTTTTT.

The chain is built from TRBV6-5 and TRBJ1-2; D remains unclear. V was cut by 0 bases and J by 6 bases, with 11 bases left in between. CDR1 is MNHEY, CDR2 SVGAGI, per germline. The CDR3 is 14 amino acids. The CDR3 is CASSYSRSGNGYTF. The CDR3 DNA sequence: TGTGCCAGCAGTTACTCGCGCTCGGGGAATGGCTACACCTTC.

This clone was seen a few times. V and J are TRBV4-1 and TRBJ1-5; TRBD1 is a possible D gene (5 bases). The CDR3 has 16 residues. V lost 0 bases and J 1 base, leaving 10 bases between the germline ends. Germline CDR1 reads MGHRA; CDR2 reads YSYEKL. CDR3 region: CASSQDQGSSNQPQHF. Here the CDR3 DNA reads TGCGCCAGCAGCCAAGATCAGGGCTCGAGCAATCAGCCCCAGCATTTT.

This clone occurred a few times. This sequence joins TRBV5-1 and TRBJ1-2; 7 bases agree with TRBD1. The J segment lost 4 bases and the V segment lost 4 bases, leaving 10 bases of the junction unmatched. The CDR3 is 15 amino acids. The germline CDR1 and CDR2 sequences are SGHRS and YFSETQ. This CDR3 is CASSLGPWTGYGYTF. CDR3 DNA sequence: TGCGCCAGCAGCCTCGGTCCTTGGACAGGCTATGGCTACACCTTC.

The table lists this clone with a count of one. V and J are TRBV30 and TRBJ2-1; maybe TRBD2 (5 bases). Trimming removed 3 bases at V and 2 bases at J, with 11 bases between. Per germline, CDR1 GTSNPN and CDR2 SVGIG (reference sequence). There are 14 residues in the CDR3. The CDR3 sequence: CAWRRDQPYNEQFF. CDR3 nucleotide sequence: TGTGCCTGGAGACGGGATCAACCCTACAATGAGCAGTTCTTC. Full variable domain (rest looked up from reference TRBV30 and TRBJ2-1): SQTIHQWPATLVQPVGSPLSLECTVEGTSNPNLYWYRQAAGRGLQLLFYSVGIGQISSEVPQNLSASRPQDRQFILSSKKLLLSDSGFYLCAWRRDQPYNEQFFGPGTRLTVL.

The gene calls are TRBV7-9 and TRBJ2-7, with D hard to call. Trimming left V 1 base short and J 6 bases short, with 7 bases between. CDR3 length: 12 residues. CDR1 is SEHNR and CDR2 is FQNEAQ in the germline V gene (reference sequence). CDR3 sequence: CASSLEVSEQYF. In nucleotides, the CDR3 is TGTGCCAGCAGCTTAGAAGTTAGCGAGCAGTACTTC.

The chain uses TRBV29-1 and TRBJ2-6, with 8 bases matching TRBD1. Unmatched junction bases numbered 4, after V lost 4 bases and J lost 2 bases. The germline gives CDR1 SQVTM, CDR2 ANQGSEA. CDR3 length: 15 amino acids. The chain's CDR3 is CSVGGTGPGANVLTF. The CDR3 bases are TGCAGCGTTGGAGGGACAGGCCCTGGGGCCAACGTCCTGACTTTC.

V usage is TRBV5-1 and J usage is TRBJ2-7, with 9 bases matching TRBD2. The trim removed 4 bases at V and 2 bases at J, leaving 7 bases unmatched. CDR3 length: 15 amino acids. Germline-derived CDR1 and CDR2 are SGHRS and YFSETQ. This CDR3 reads CASSLLAGPAYEQYF. The DNA of the CDR3 is TGCGCCAGCAGCCTACTAGCGGGCCCCGCCTACGAGCAGTACTTC.

The CDR3 sequence is CAWSVGGGGGYTF. The CDR3 nucleotides are TGTGCCTGGAGTGTGGGCGGGGGCGGTGGCTACACCTTC. The chain couples TRBV30 to TRBJ1-2, with D maybe TRBD1 (6 bases). Germline V gene lookup returns CDR1 GTSNPN and CDR2 SVGIG (reference sequence). CDR3 size: 13 residues. Trimming cost V 0 bases and J 7 bases, with 12 bases left between them.

This clone was observed a single time. The chain combines TRBV5-4 with TRBJ2-1; TRBD2 is a possible D gene (5 bases). The germline V gene encodes CDR1 SGHNT and CDR2 YYREEE (reference sequence). V lost 0 bases and J 2 bases, leaving 18 bases between the germline ends. The CDR3 is made up of 18 amino acids. CDR3 nucleotide sequence: TGTGCCAGCAGCTTGGGGCTTTTTGCGGGCCCAACCTACAATGAGCAGTTCTTC. Its protein product is CASSLGLFAGPTYNEQFF.

As DNA, the CDR3 is TGTGCCAGCAGTCCTCTAACGGGAGTGGTAGAGACCCAGTACTTC. Translated, it gives CASSPLTGVVETQYF. The chain carries TRBV7-8 and TRBJ2-5; tentatively, D is TRBD2 (6 bases). The CDR3 covers 15 residues. The germline gives CDR1 SGHVS, CDR2 FQNEAQ. The ends were cut back, 6 bases at V and 4 bases at J, with 18 bases in the middle. The complete variable domain, with remaining parts taken from reference TRBV7-8 and TRBJ2-5, reads GAGVSQSPRYKVAKRGQDVALRCDPISGHVSLFWYQQALGQGPEFLTYFQNEAQLDKSGLPSDRFFAERPEGSVSTLKIQRTQQEDSAVYLCASSPLTGVVETQYFGPGTRLLVL.

The V and J genes are TRBV5-1 and TRBJ2-1, with TRBD2 matching over 9 bases. The CDR3 length is 15 residues. J was trimmed by 6 bases and V by 4 bases; bases with no gene match: 8. CDR1 SGHRS and CDR2 YFSETQ come from the germline V gene. The CDR3 region is CASSQAGGLSNEQFF. The CDR3 DNA sequence: TGCGCCAGCAGCCAAGCGGGAGGCCTGTCCAATGAGCAGTTCTTC.